This TCR beta chain was observed in a study of T cell responses to AZD1222 COVID-19 vaccine. Germline V gene sequence: CDR1 MDHEN, CDR2 SYDVKM. V lost 0 bases to trimming and J lost 7 bases; unmatched junction nucleotides: 5. This CDR3 contains 16 residues. Clones were read by immunoSEQ multiplex PCR, and TCRdb kept only the in-frame ones, dropping some. Seen here are fewer than 150,000 clones, approximately 85% observed once, and the top ten hold around 5%. Notes on the study in general: With dominance at 160-218 and 743-854, vaccine-associated CD4 TCRs spanned spike. Clonal diversity may have been underestimated, and the donors were mostly white British, with more females than males.

Remarks on this clone: Its antigen is unknown.

The sequencing here drew on peripheral blood, taken 28 days after the second AZD1222 dose. This chain links TRBV28 with TRBJ1-6; 8 positions agree with TRBD1. The TCR sequence derives from an adult who received the AZD1222 COVID-19 vaccine. The CDR3 spells CASSLWGTGANSPLHF. In DNA form, the CDR3 reads TGTGCCAGCAGTTTATGGGGGACAGGAGCCAATTCACCCCTCCACTTT.